The 12 T cell receptor beta chains below all came from one sample that was sequenced in a study of PD-1 blockade in classical Hodgkin lymphoma. The data were produced by immunoSEQ multiplex PCR, yet TCRdb's version contains in-frame clones alone and is incomplete. Here the sample spans approximately 58,000 clones, roughly 90% being singletons. After autologous stem cell transplantation all patients relapsed, and prior brentuximab vedotin exposure differed between cohorts. The sample in question was peripheral blood mononuclear cells (PBMCs), obtained before the second cycle of nivolumab. Receptor source: a human donor with classical Hodgkin lymphoma.

The chain uses TRBV7-6 and TRBJ2-2, with D tentatively TRBD1 or TRBD2 (5 bases each). Trimming took 4 bases from V and 6 from J, leaving 18 bases between them. The CDR3 covers 16 residues. Germline CDR1 reads SGHVS; CDR2 reads FNYEAQ. The CDR3 region has the DNA TGTGCCAGCAGCTCACGTGGGACCCAGCTTGCCGGGGAGCTGTTTTTT. This encodes CASSSRGTQLAGELFF. The full variable domain, with the rest looked up from reference TRBV7-6 and TRBJ2-2, is GAGVSQSPRYKVTKRGQDVALRCDPISGHVSLYWYRQALGQGPEFLTYFNYEAQQDKSGLPNDRFSAERPEGSISTLTIQRTEQRDSAMYRCASSSRGTQLAGELFFGEGSRLTVL.

As for this clone: A far larger clone is off by one base, so a read error is likely. This chain links TRBV7-2 with TRBJ1-5; 11 bases fit TRBD1. The CDR3 is made up of 15 amino acids. The trim removed 5 bases at V and 6 bases at J, leaving 6 bases unmatched. Germline V CDR1 and CDR2: SGHTA, FQGNSA. CDR3 protein: CASSTGQGGGQPQHF. DNA for the CDR3: TGTGCCAGCAGCACGGGACAGGGGGGGGGTCAGCCCCAGCATTTT. The full variable domain, its missing parts supplied by reference TRBV7-2 and TRBJ1-5, is GAGVSQSPSNKVTEKGKDVELRCDPISGHTALYWYRQSLGQGLEFLIYFQGNSAPDKSGLPSDRFSAERTGGSVSTLTIQRTQQEDSAVYLCASSTGQGGGQPQHFGDGTRLSIL.

Only one count was recorded for this clone. The chain combines TRBV6-5 with TRBJ1-2, with 8 bases fitting TRBD1. This CDR3 comprises 12 residues. V trimming: 5 bases; J trimming: 6 bases; junction bases outside the gene matches: 2. Germline V lookup: CDR1 MNHEY, CDR2 SVGAGI. CDR3 region: CASSPDRDGYTF. CDR3 nucleotides: TGTGCCAGCAGTCCGGACAGGGATGGCTACACCTTC.

V usage is TRBV5-4 and J usage is TRBJ1-1; possibly TRBD1 for D (5 bases). Deletions cut 4 bases from V and 4 bases from J, with 17 bases between. The CDR3 loop spans 15 amino acids. Per germline, CDR1 SGHNT and CDR2 YYREEE (reference sequence). For the CDR3, the DNA is TGTGCCAGCAGCCTGAGTGGGGAGGGGAGCACTGAAGCTTTCTTT. This gives the protein CASSLSGEGSTEAFF. The complete variable domain, with remaining parts taken from reference TRBV5-4 and TRBJ1-1, reads ETGVTQSPTHLIKTRGQQVTLRCSSQSGHNTVSWYQQALGQGPQFIFQYYREEENGRGNFPPRFSGLQFPNYSSELNVNALELDDSALYLCASSLSGEGSTEAFFGQGTRLTVV.

V gene TRBV4-1 combines with J gene TRBJ2-3; 15 bases match TRBD2. Germline-derived CDR1 and CDR2 are MGHRA and YSYEKL. With 3 bases clipped from V and 2 bases from J, the junction kept 12 bases outside the gene matches. The CDR3 is 20 residues long. This CDR3 reads CASSHIGLAGGPIPTDTQYF. The CDR3 DNA reads TGCGCCAGCAGCCACATAGGACTAGCGGGGGGGCCGATCCCCACAGATACGCAGTATTTT.

The chain uses TRBV27 and TRBJ1-2; 7 nucleotides match TRBD1. Germline V gene sequence: CDR1 MNHEY, CDR2 SMNVEV (reference sequence). V shed 5 bases, J shed 3 bases, and the junction held 9 bases outside the gene matches. The CDR3 is made up of 15 amino acids. In nucleotides, the CDR3 is TGTGCCAGCAGTCCAAGGGACAGTTATGACTATGGCTACACCTTC. It encodes CASSPRDSYDYGYTF.

The CDR3 loop reads CASSADRPNSYEQYF. CDR3 DNA sequence: TGTGCCAGCAGCGCCGACAGGCCCAACTCCTACGAGCAGTACTTC. This chain uses TRBV7-9 with TRBJ2-7, with D perhaps TRBD1 (6 bases). This CDR3 has 15 residues. The V end lost 5 bases, the J end lost 0 bases, and 14 bases lay between the germline ends. Germline CDR1 is SEHNR and CDR2 is FQNEAQ (reference sequence).

The chain has TRBV4-3 and TRBJ1-2; D is unclear. The CDR3 is 13 amino acids. Looked up from germline, CDR1 is LGHNA and CDR2 is YSLEER. Trimming shortened V by 1 base and J by 7 bases, and 10 bases separated the two germline ends. The CDR3 region is CASSQVGNGGYTF. DNA for the CDR3: TGCGCCAGCAGCCAAGTCGGAAATGGTGGCTACACCTTC.

The chain uses TRBV2 and TRBJ2-5, with D maybe TRBD1 (7 bases). The CDR3 is 14 amino acids. V was pared by 4 bases and J by 5 bases, with 14 bases between. Germline loops: CDR1 SNHLY, CDR2 FYNNEI. The CDR3 protein is CASSARAGGETQYF. The CDR3, as DNA: TGTGCCAGCAGTGCCCGGGCAGGGGGGGAGACCCAGTACTTC.

The chain combines TRBV19 with TRBJ2-7, with D perhaps being TRBD1 or TRBD2 (5 bases each). Looked up from germline, CDR1 is LNHDA and CDR2 is SQIVND (reference sequence). Trimming took off 2 bases at V and 4 bases at J, with 15 bases between the two ends. The CDR3 sequence is 15 residues long. CDR3 DNA sequence: TGTGCCAGTAGTATACTGGCGGAAGGGGAGTACGAGCAGTACTTC. As protein: CASSILAEGEYEQYF.

The chain is built from TRBV5-1 and TRBJ1-1; D uncertain. The CDR3 spans 15 residues. CDR1 SGHRS and CDR2 YFSETQ come from the germline V gene. V was shortened by 0 bases and J by 0 bases, with 9 bases between the two germline ends. The DNA for the CDR3 is TGCGCCAGCAGCTTGGTCGAGGGAATGAACACTGAAGCTTTCTTT. This codes for CASSLVEGMNTEAFF.

CDR3 region: CASSEAPGTTEKQYF. CDR3 nucleotide sequence: TGTGCCAGCAGTGAAGCCCCCGGGACTACCGAAAAGCAGTACTTC. The chain has TRBV25-1 and TRBJ2-7, with TRBD2 identical over 7 bases. In germline, CDR1 is MGHDK, CDR2 SYGVNS. The CDR3 is 15 amino acids. V lost 2 bases, J lost 8 bases, and 12 bases stayed unmatched.